The present T cell receptor (beta chain) was sequenced within a study of response to subunit inactivated influenza vaccine (dated by TCRdb to the late 2010s). In terms of the full investigation: The study used deep quantitative T cell receptor repertoire profiling to track responses to a trivalent subunit inactivated influenza vaccine.

Trimming takes 5 bases from V and 1 base from J, and the germline ends sit 22 bases apart. The CDR3 holds 18 amino acids from the cysteine to the phenylalanine. The retained sequence is limited to the CDR3, 54 bases, with the frame set at the first base. The germline V gene encodes CDR1 SGHAT and CDR2 FQDESV (reference sequence). This clonotype has a count of ten or more. Its antigen target is currently unknown. No base quality information exists; no much larger clone differs at one position. On the study overall, not on this receptor specifically: It was suggested by the authors that each seasonal influenza vaccination may recruit only a limited number of new T cells.

The method behind the library was RT-PCR. The instrument was an Illumina HiSeq 2500. TCRdb trimmed the raw reads at Q25, called clones with MiXCR and kept productive beta chains. Rows with one shared CDR3 protein collapse into an entry with the most common genes and DNA. For this sample there are around 750,000 distinct CDR3 sequences; around 20% appear just once. Roughly 10% of the sample is in the top ten clones. The clonotype was recovered from a man between 45 and 60 years old who received an inactivated influenza vaccine. Donor details come from another sample of the same person, matched by shared clones. The sequencing used PBMCs from blood, collected around 5 days after vaccination. The chain is made from TRBV11-1 and TRBJ2-3, with the D assignment possibly TRBD1 or TRBD2, given 5 matching bases for each. The CDR3: CASSKSRGPSPRTDTQYF. The DNA reads as follows: TGTGCCAGCAGCAAATCCCGGGGCCCGAGTCCCCGCACAGATACGCAGTATTTT. The entire variable domain, with the stretches around the CDR3 drawn from the reference TRBV11-1 and TRBJ2-3 proteins, is EAEVAQSPRYKITEKSQAVAFWCDPISGHATLYWYRQILGQGPELLVQFQDESVVDDSQLPKDRFSAERLKGVDSTLKIQPAELGDSAMYLCASSKSRGPSPRTDTQYFGPGTRLTVL.